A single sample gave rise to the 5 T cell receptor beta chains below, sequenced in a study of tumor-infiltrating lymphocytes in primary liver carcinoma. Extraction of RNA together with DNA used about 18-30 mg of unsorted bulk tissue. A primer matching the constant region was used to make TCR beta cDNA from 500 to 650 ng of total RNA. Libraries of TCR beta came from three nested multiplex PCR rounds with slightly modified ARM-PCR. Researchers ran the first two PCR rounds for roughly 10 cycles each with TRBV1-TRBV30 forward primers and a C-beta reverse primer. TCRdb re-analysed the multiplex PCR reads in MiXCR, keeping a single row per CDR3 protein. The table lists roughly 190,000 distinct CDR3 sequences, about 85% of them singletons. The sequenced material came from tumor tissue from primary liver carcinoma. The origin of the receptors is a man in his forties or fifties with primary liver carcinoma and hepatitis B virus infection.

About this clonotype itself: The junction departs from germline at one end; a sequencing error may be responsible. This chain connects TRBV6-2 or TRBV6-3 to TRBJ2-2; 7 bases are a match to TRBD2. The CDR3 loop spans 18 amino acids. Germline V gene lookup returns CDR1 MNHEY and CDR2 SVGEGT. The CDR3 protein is CASCDIGIRLANTWELFF. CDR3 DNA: TGTGCCAGCTGTGACATAGGGATTCGACTAGCCAACACCTGGGAGCTGTTTTTT.

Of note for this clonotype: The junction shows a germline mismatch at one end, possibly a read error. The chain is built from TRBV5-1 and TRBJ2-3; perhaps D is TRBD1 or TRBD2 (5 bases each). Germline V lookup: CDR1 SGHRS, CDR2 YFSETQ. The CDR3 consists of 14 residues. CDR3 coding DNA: TGCGCCAGCTGCCTTATGGGACCTGAAGATACACAGTATTTT. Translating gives CASCLMGPEDTQYF.

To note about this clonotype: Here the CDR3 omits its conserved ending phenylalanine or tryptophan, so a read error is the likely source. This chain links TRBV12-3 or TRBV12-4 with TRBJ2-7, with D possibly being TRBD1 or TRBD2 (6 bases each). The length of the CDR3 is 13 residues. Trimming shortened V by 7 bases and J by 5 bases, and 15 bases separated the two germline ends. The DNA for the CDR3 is TGTGCCAGCAAAGGGGGGATTAGGAACGAGCAGTACCTC. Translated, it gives CASKGGIRNEQYL.

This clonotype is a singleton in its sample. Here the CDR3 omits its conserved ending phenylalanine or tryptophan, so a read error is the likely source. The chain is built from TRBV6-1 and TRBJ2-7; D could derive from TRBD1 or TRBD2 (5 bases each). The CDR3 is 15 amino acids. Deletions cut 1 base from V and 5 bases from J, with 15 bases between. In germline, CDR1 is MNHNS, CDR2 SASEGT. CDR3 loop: CASSEVRETVNEQYL. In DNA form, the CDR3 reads TGTGCCAGCAGTGAAGTTAGGGAGACAGTCAACGAGCAGTACTTA.

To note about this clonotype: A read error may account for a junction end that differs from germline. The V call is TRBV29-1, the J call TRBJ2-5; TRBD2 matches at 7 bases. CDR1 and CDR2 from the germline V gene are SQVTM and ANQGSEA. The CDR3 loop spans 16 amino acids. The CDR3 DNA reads TGCAGCGTTAAACCTGGAGGACTAGTTCTCGAAGAGGCCCAGTACTTC. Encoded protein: CSVKPGGLVLEEAQYF. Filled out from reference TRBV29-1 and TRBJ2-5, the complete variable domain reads SAVISQKPSRDICQRGTSLTIQCQVDSQVTMMFWYRQQPGQSLTLIATANQGSEATYESGFVIDKFPISRPNLTFSTLTVSNMSPEDSSIYLCSVKPGGLVLEEAQYFGPGTRLLVL.